The present TCR beta chain was sequenced within a study of blood T cell repertoires in COVID-19 (dated by TCRdb to about 2020). For context, the study as a whole: Samples from collaborators originated in the United States, Italy and Spain and spanned both the acute and convalescent phases of COVID-19. The samples were drawn from two sources: the first 160 participants of the ongoing ImmuneRACE study, and fewer than 1,500 subjects contributed by 6 global collaborators. Sample metadata almost always included a de-identified subject ID, COVID-19 status, age in years and sex. A freely available public database, intended as a resource for researchers studying the immune response to SARS-CoV-2, is where the repertoires were released. The prospective study material was composed of cDNA or gDNA derived from T cells, B-cell-depleted T cells, or PBMCs. Where available, HLA class I and class II types were obtained from metadata supplied by the sample provider rather than from assay-based typing. Subjects who had been exposed to COVID-19, were actively infected with it, or had recovered from it provided the deeply sampled blood TCRbeta repertoires that made up the dataset. Points the paper makes about the study in general: How much clinical and demographic metadata was included differed by source and by participant, and the metadata was provided uncurated.

The collaborating institutions used their own protocols to collect whole blood in K2EDTA tubes. For TCRbeta analysis, collaborators shipped samples as frozen whole blood, isolated PBMCs, or DNA extracted from either of those sample types. TCRbeta CDR3 regions were amplified from genomic DNA using the immunoSEQ Assay, a bias-controlled multiplex PCR. For the original study's pipeline: The number of nucleated cells in each sample was estimated by amplification of reference gene primers within the assay. To quantify the absolute abundance of each unique TCRbeta CDR3 rearrangement, sequence reads were collapsed and filtered. For each sample, productive Simpson clonality was calculated by taking the square root of Simpson's diversity index across productive rearrangements. Drawn from immuneACCESS, this table holds only the in-frame rearrangements with V and J called that TCRdb kept. Clones are partly lost; checked studies trace under half to an unresolved V gene and leave the rest unexplained. The DNA was the basis for D and trimming; V, J and clone size are from that table. The sample includes about 45,000 clones, with roughly 88% observed a single time. In total, the top ten clones hold about a third of the sample.

Compared with germline, V lacks 4 bases and J lacks 5 bases; bases without a gene match: 11. CDR1 and CDR2 are drawn from the germline V gene: MNHEY, SVGEGT. Measured from the cysteine to the phenylalanine, the CDR3 is 18 residues long. Solely the CDR3 DNA is kept, with 54 bases framed from the first base. This clone was observed a single time. The specificity of this receptor is unknown. It has no much larger one-base neighbor in the sample; base qualities were not kept. Material: peripheral blood. The sequence is built from TRBV6-2 or TRBV6-3 and TRBJ2-7, with TRBD2 matching 16 junction bases. This TCR was recovered from a woman aged 80 or over with acute or convalescent COVID-19. DNA sequence: TGTGCCAGCAGTTCGGGACTAGCGGGAGGGCCTAATGAGAACGAGCAGTACTTC. Translated, this is CASSSGLAGGPNENEQYF.